The 27 T cell receptor beta chains listed next were all sequenced from one sample in a study of CD8+CD57+ T cells in acquired aplastic anemia. Sequencing was done on patients that had shown CD8+CD57+ cell expansion by flow cytometry. The TCR beta profiling, which covered VDJ combination and CDR3 sequence, was carried out using genomic DNA as the template. TCRdb re-called the reads with MiXCR, one entry per CDR3 protein. The repertoire holds about 260,000 distinct CDR3 sequences, approximately 86% seen once, with 35% to 50% in the top ten. Sequencing was done on a sample of sorted CD4+, CD8+, or CD8+CD57+ T cells (not recorded which) from PBMCs. Receptors originate from a human donor with aplastic anemia.

The count of this clonotype is one. This chain connects TRBV11-3 to TRBJ1-5; 8 bases fit TRBD1. Germline V gene data show CDR1 as SGHNT and CDR2 as YENEEA. The V and J ends lost 2 bases and 6 bases, in that order; junction bases with no gene match: 12. This CDR3 spans 17 amino acids. The CDR3 loop is CASSLSPRAGGTQPQHF. Written as DNA, the CDR3 is TGTGCCAGCAGCTTAAGTCCCAGAGCAGGGGGCACTCAGCCCCAGCATTTT. Using reference TRBV11-3 and TRBJ1-5 for the parts outside the CDR3, the full variable domain is EAGVVQSPRYKIIEKKQPVAFWCNPISGHNTLYWYLQNLGQGPELLIRYENEEAVDDSQLPKDRFSAERLKGVDSTLKIQPAELGDSAVYLCASSLSPRAGGTQPQHFGDGTRLSIL.

A note on this clonotype: The junction differs from germline at one of its ends, possibly a read error. V gene TRBV13 combines with J gene TRBJ1-5; maybe TRBD1 (5 bases). Germline CDR1 is PRHDT and CDR2 is FYEKMQ (reference sequence). The CDR3 is 15 residues long. The CDR3: CASIAGDLNNQPQHF. In nucleotides, the CDR3 is TGTGCCAGCATCGCGGGGGACCTTAACAATCAGCCCCAACATTTT.

The chain couples TRBV9 to TRBJ2-5, with D possibly matching TRBD2 (6 bases). The V gene lost 5 bases and the J gene lost 5 bases, with 19 bases spanning the gap. The CDR3 is made up of 15 amino acids. Germline-derived CDR1 and CDR2 are SGDLS and YYNGEE. The CDR3: CASSSSVSWGETQYF. The CDR3 bases are TGTGCCAGCAGTTCTAGCGTGTCTTGGGGTGAGACCCAGTACTTC.

This chain connects TRBV20-1 to TRBJ1-5; D call uncertain. The CDR3 consists of 14 residues. Germline values: CDR1 DFQATT, CDR2 SNEGSKA (reference sequence). Trimming stripped 6 bases from V and 2 bases from J, with 14 bases between. In DNA form, the CDR3 reads TGCAGTGCCCGAGCGCTAGCGGGCAATCAGCCCCAGCATTTT. It specifies CSARALAGNQPQHF.

Comment on this clonotype: A junction boundary mismatches the germline segment, possibly from a read error. This chain links TRBV19 with TRBJ2-3; 7 bases are a match to TRBD2. Germline CDR1 is LNHDA and CDR2 is SQIVND (reference sequence). The CDR3 length is 14 residues. In DNA, the CDR3 is TGTGCCAGTAGTATAGCGGGGGGATCCTACAATGAGCATTTT. It encodes CASSIAGGSYNEHF.

The J gene is TRBJ1-1, the V gene TRBV7-8; maybe TRBD1 (6 bases). Germline V gene lookup returns CDR1 SGHVS and CDR2 FQNEAQ. V gave up 6 bases and J gave up 8 bases, with 19 bases separating them. CDR3 length: 14 amino acids. The DNA of the CDR3 is TGTGCCAGCAGTGTATCGGGAGGACAGAGGGAAGCTTTCTTT. As protein: CASSVSGGQREAFF.

This chain connects TRBV2 to TRBJ2-1; 7 positions match TRBD2. The CDR3 has 16 residues. J gave up 4 bases and V 7 bases, and 13 bases lay outside the gene matches. Germline loops: CDR1 SNHLY, CDR2 FYNNEI. The DNA for the CDR3 is TGTGCCAGCACCCCTGTTGCTCTAGCGGTATACAATGAGCAGTTCTTC. Its protein is CASTPVALAVYNEQFF.

Concerning this clonotype itself: Mismatch with germline at one junction end may stem from a read error. The chain has TRBV9 and TRBJ2-3; D is perhaps TRBD1 (6 bases). This CDR3 comprises 13 residues. Germline V gene data show CDR1 as SGDLS and CDR2 as YYNGEE. CDR3 coding DNA: TGTGCCAGCGGCGATAGGGGGAACACTGAACCTTTCTTT. This translates into CASGDRGNTEPFF.

This clonotype was seen just once. This chain joins TRBV9 and TRBJ2-3; TRBD2 might be the D (6 bases). This CDR3 is 14 amino acids long. The V end was cut by 5 bases, the J end by 14 bases, with 24 bases between. Germline-derived CDR1 and CDR2 are SGDLS and YYNGEE. CDR3 protein: CASSFGGIHEQLYF. The CDR3 DNA sequence: TGTGCCAGCAGTTTTGGGGGGATCCATGAGCAGTTGTATTTT. Drawing the rest from reference TRBV9 and TRBJ2-3, the complete variable domain is DSGVTQTPKHLITATGQRVTLRCSPRSGDLSVYWYQQSLDQGLQFLIQYYNGEERAKGNILERFSAQQFPDLHSELNLSSLELGDSALYFCASSFGGIHEQLYFGPGTRLTVL.

J is TRBJ2-7 and V is TRBV5-6; TRBD1 matches at 9 bases. Per germline, CDR1 SGHDT and CDR2 YYEEEE. The CDR3 runs to 16 residues. V shed 6 bases, J shed 6 bases, and the junction held 16 bases outside the gene matches. The CDR3 DNA reads TGTGCCAGCACGACAGGGGGACAGGCGAACCTGGCCGAGCAGTACGTC. This codes for CASTTGGQANLAEQYV.

On this clonotype itself: A much larger clone sits a single nucleotide away, making a read error possible. Because the CDR3 is missing its conserved closing phenylalanine or tryptophan, this is likely a read error. The DNA is left out, because the CDR3 cannot be placed on it with certainty; the CDR3 is given as TCRdb lists it. The V gene is TRBV2, the J gene TRBJ1-5; TRBD1 is taken as the D call from the table, unchecked against the DNA. The CDR3 length equals 15 residues, ends included. Germline CDR1 SNHLY, CDR2 FYNNEI. CDR3 region: CASSDGGIHEQFLGP.

A note on this clonotype: No conserved phenylalanine or tryptophan is present at the end of the CDR3, so a read error is the likely explanation. The DNA is omitted, as the CDR3 cannot be located on it reliably, and the CDR3 follows TCRdb's listing. V usage is TRBV2 and J usage is TRBJ1-1. The CDR3 is 14 amino acids in total, end residues counted. The germline gives CDR1 SNHLY, CDR2 FYNNEI. CDR3 sequence reads: CASSYGGVQEEVFL.

Turning to this clonotype: The conserved final phenylalanine or tryptophan is absent from the CDR3, which likely points to a read error. Because the CDR3's place on the DNA is in doubt, the DNA is left out and the CDR3 is given as listed by TCRdb. This chain connects TRBV7-8 to TRBJ2-3; TRBD2, the table's D call, was not compared with the DNA. Germline V gene sequence: CDR1 SGHVS, CDR2 FQNEAQ. Counting both end residues, the CDR3 totals 12 amino acids. The CDR3 region is CASSVAGGTDSL.

The rearrangement uses TRBV2 and TRBJ2-7; D is perhaps TRBD2 (5 bases). Germline CDR1 SNHLY, CDR2 FYNNEI. Trimming left V 6 bases short and J 9 bases short, with 18 bases between. The CDR3 length is 13 residues. The CDR3 region has the DNA TGTGCCAGCAGCTTAGCGTCCGACGACGCGCAGTACTTC. Protein sequence: CASSLASDDAQYF.

In regard to this clonotype: The conserved final phenylalanine or tryptophan is absent from the CDR3, which likely points to a read error. The DNA is omitted, as the CDR3 cannot be located on it reliably, and the CDR3 follows TCRdb's listing. V gene TRBV7-8 combines with J gene TRBJ2-3; the table's TRBD1 call for D was not verified on the DNA. Germline CDR1 is SGHVS and CDR2 is FQNEAQ. The CDR3 totals 13 residues, both ends included. The CDR3 spells CASSYGADGTAFS.

Details on this clonotype: Likely a read error: the CDR3 ends without its conserved phenylalanine or tryptophan. The chain links TRBV2 to TRBJ2-3; D assignment may be TRBD1 or TRBD2 (5 bases each). The V gene's germline CDR1 is SNHLY and CDR2 FYNNEI. The CDR3 loop spans 13 amino acids. The V end was cut by 8 bases, the J end by 9 bases, with 18 bases between. CDR3 sequence: CASGDGETVTQYL. The CDR3 DNA reads as TGTGCCAGCGGGGACGGAGAGACAGTAACGCAGTATCTT.

DNA of the CDR3: TGTGCCAGCAGGGCTGCTTATAGCCTTCCCCACGAGCATTTT. It is translated as CASRAAYSLPHEHF. V usage is TRBV2 and J usage is TRBJ1-5; D unresolved. The germline V and J ends were trimmed by 6 bases and 14 bases, with 23 bases remaining between them. The CDR3 is made up of 14 amino acids. CDR1 and CDR2 from the germline V gene are SNHLY and FYNNEI.

Regarding this clonotype: A junction boundary mismatches the germline segment, possibly from a read error. The chain joins TRBV7-9 to TRBJ1-5, with D perhaps matching TRBD1 (5 bases). The germline V gene has CDR1 SEHNR and CDR2 FQNEAQ (reference sequence). The CDR3 has 14 residues. CDR3 coding DNA: TGTGCCAGCAGCTTTTCGAGAAGCGGGGGGAGCGAGGAGTTT. Amino acids: CASSFSRSGGSEEF.

Of note for this clonotype: The junction departs from germline at one end; a sequencing error may be responsible. DNA for the CDR3: TGTGCCAGCAGCGGCCCAGATACGCAGTATTTTCGGCCATTC. Translating it yields CASSGPDTQYFRPF. The V gene is TRBV7-9, the J gene TRBJ2-7; unclear D gene. This CDR3 region has 14 residues. The germline V gene encodes CDR1 SEHNR and CDR2 FQNEAQ (reference sequence).

As regards this clonotype: Mismatch with germline at one junction end may stem from a read error. This chain connects TRBV7-9 to TRBJ2-3; TRBD2 aligns across 7 bases. The CDR3 contains 14 residues. Germline-derived CDR1 and CDR2 are SEHNR and FQNEAQ (reference sequence). In nucleotides, the CDR3 is TGTGCCAGCAGCCTAGCGGAGGGGCGCGACACGCAGGATTTT. Translated: CASSLAEGRDTQDF.

About this clonotype: The junction departs from germline at one end; a sequencing error may be responsible. The V gene is TRBV7-9, the J gene TRBJ2-3; D call uncertain. The CDR3 extends over 14 amino acids. Germline V gives CDR1 SEHNR, CDR2 FQNEAQ (reference sequence). This CDR3 is CASSLAGSPDTKVF. In nucleotides, the CDR3 is TGTGCCAGCAGCTTAGCGGGAAGTCCCGATACCAAGGTTTTT.

Comments on this clonotype: One end of the junction varies from germline; a read error may be responsible. J is TRBJ2-5 and V is TRBV11-3, with 10 bases aligning to TRBD1. The length of the CDR3 is 14 residues. Germline V gene sequence: CDR1 SGHNT, CDR2 YENEEA. CDR3 sequence reads: CATSLTGGEETQYF. CDR3 sequence (DNA): TGTGCCACCAGCTTGACAGGGGGCGAAGAGACCCAGTACTTC.

In this sample, this clonotype turned up once. This rearrangement joins TRBV7-2 to TRBJ1-1; TRBD1 might be the D (5 bases). With 1 base removed from V and 13 bases from J, the gap between germline ends came to 22 bases. CDR1 is SGHTA, CDR2 FQGNSA, per germline. This CDR3 spans 15 amino acids. CDR3 DNA: TGTGCCAGCAGCTTAGATGTGAGAGGGGATACTCAGGATTTCTTT. Translating it yields CASSLDVRGDTQDFF.

V gene TRBV7-3 combines with J gene TRBJ2-1; D perhaps matches TRBD2 (5 bases). This CDR3 has 15 residues. Trimming left V 5 bases short and J 0 bases short, with 11 bases between. Germline values: CDR1 SGHTA, CDR2 FQGTGA. The DNA for the CDR3 is TGTGCCAGCAGCGCAGGTCGGGGCTCCTACAATGAGCAGTTCTTC. It encodes CASSAGRGSYNEQFF.

V gene TRBV7-3 combines with J gene TRBJ2-7, with D perhaps TRBD1 or TRBD2 (5 bases each). The CDR3 covers 15 residues. The ends were cut back, 5 bases at V and 0 bases at J, with 14 bases in the middle. CDR1 SGHTA and CDR2 FQGTGA come from the germline V gene. CDR3: CASSQGEGCSYEQYV. In DNA, the CDR3 is TGTGCCAGCAGCCAAGGAGAGGGGTGCTCCTACGAGCAGTACGTC.

The chain uses TRBV11-2 and TRBJ2-7; tentatively, D is TRBD2 (7 bases). V dropped 4 bases and J dropped 2 bases, with 12 bases sitting between them. CDR3 length: 14 residues. CDR1 and CDR2 from the germline V gene are SGHAT and FQNNGV. CDR3 nucleotides: TGTGCCAGCAGCTGCGGGGGCCTAGCCTACGAGCAGTACTTC. Its translation is CASSCGGLAYEQYF.

The V gene is TRBV7-6, the J gene TRBJ1-6; tentative D call: TRBD1 (5 bases). CDR1 is SGHVS, CDR2 FNYEAQ, per germline. This CDR3 comprises 15 residues. Trimming stripped 3 bases from V and 14 bases from J, with 20 bases between. CDR3 sequence (DNA): TGTGCCAGCAGCTTGGGGGAGACACAGTACTCCGCCCTCCACTTT. Encoded protein: CASSLGETQYSALHF.